These 3 T cell receptor beta chains share one sample of origin, sequenced in a study of blood T cell repertoires in COVID-19. TCRdb's table, derived via immunoSEQ multiplex PCR, lists solely in-frame clones and lacks some. The data contain 350,000 to 450,000 clones, more than 80% of them singletons. Sequencing was done on a sample of PBMCs or T cells enriched from blood (not recorded which). These TCRs come from a young man who had recovered from COVID-19.

CDR3 DNA sequence: TGTGCCAGCAGCATTCCGGGACAGGGAGTATTTAGTACAGATACGCAGTATTTT. It specifies CASSIPGQGVFSTDTQYF. The chain links TRBV7-2 to TRBJ2-3; TRBD1 agrees at 9 bases. Per germline, CDR1 SGHTA and CDR2 FQGNSA. The junction had 15 bases not matched to a gene; V was cut back by 5 bases and J by 3 bases. The CDR3 length is 18 residues.

This chain links TRBV28 with TRBJ2-7, with D uncertain. There are 12 residues in the CDR3. Germline V gene data show CDR1 as MDHEN and CDR2 as SYDVKM. V was cut by 8 bases and J by 4 bases, with 12 bases left in between. The CDR3 coding sequence is TGTGCCAGCTCCTATAACGAGTACGAGCAGTACTTC. Its protein product is CASSYNEYEQYF.

J is TRBJ2-1 and V is TRBV9, with 9 nucleotides matching TRBD1. The junction had 4 bases not matched to a gene; V was cut back by 3 bases and J by 3 bases. The CDR3 runs to 15 residues. In germline, CDR1 is SGDLS, CDR2 YYNGEE. This chain's CDR3 is CASSAQGAYYNEQFF. CDR3 nucleotides: TGTGCCAGCAGCGCACAGGGGGCGTACTACAATGAGCAGTTCTTC.